A single sample is the source of the 20 T cell receptor beta chains below, sequenced in a study of early T cells in non-severe SARS-CoV-2 infection. TCRdb reprocessed the 5' RACE reads with MiXCR, giving one entry per CDR3 protein. This table has tens of thousands of distinct CDR3 sequences, more than 5.5% appearing once. Sequencing input: whole blood. The receptors stem from an adult who was a healthcare worker with PCR-confirmed SARS-CoV-2 infection or an uninfected control (not recorded which).

This clonotype was observed at least ten times. The chain combines TRBV3-1 with TRBJ2-1; TRBD1 matches 9 bases. V dropped 4 bases and J dropped 4; count of bases not matched to a gene: 5. Germline CDR1 LGHDT, CDR2 YNNKEL (reference sequence). This CDR3 region has 15 residues. The CDR3 protein is CASSPAGTGYNEQFF. Written as DNA, the CDR3 is TGTGCCAGCAGCCCCGCCGGGACAGGGTACAATGAGCAGTTCTTC.

The chain has TRBV7-2 and TRBJ1-6; the D is unclear. Looked up from germline, CDR1 is SGHTA and CDR2 is FQGNSA. Trimming left V 5 bases short and J 9 bases short, with 11 bases between. The CDR3 length is 13 residues. This chain's CDR3 is CASSVDGISPLHF. The CDR3 DNA is TGTGCCAGCAGCGTCGACGGTATTTCACCCCTCCACTTT.

Many counts were recorded for this clonotype. The chain couples TRBV29-1 to TRBJ2-3; 8 nucleotides line up with TRBD2. V trimming: 2 bases; J trimming: 1 base; junction bases outside the gene matches: 8. The germline CDR1 and CDR2 sequences are SQVTM and ANQGSEA. This CDR3 region has 16 residues. CDR3 loop: CSVEKAGGRRTDTQYF. The CDR3 DNA reads TGCAGCGTTGAAAAGGCGGGGGGCAGGCGCACAGATACGCAGTATTTT.

This clonotype was found many times. The V gene is TRBV7-8, the J gene TRBJ1-6; D is perhaps TRBD1 (5 bases). This CDR3 comprises 13 residues. The V and J ends lost 8 bases and 10 bases respectively, with 15 bases between them. Looked up from germline, CDR1 is SGHVS and CDR2 is FQNEAQ. The CDR3, as DNA: TGTGCCAGCGGGGACTTCCTAAGGTCACCCCTCCACTTT. Translation gives CASGDFLRSPLHF.

This clonotype has a count of ten or more. V gene TRBV7-9 combines with J gene TRBJ2-5, with D possibly being TRBD2 (5 bases). Trimming cost V 1 base and J 1 base, with 7 bases left between them. Per the germline V gene, CDR1 is SEHNR and CDR2 is FQNEAQ (reference sequence). The CDR3 runs to 14 residues. The CDR3 loop reads CASSLGEGQETQYF. CDR3 bases: TGTGCCAGCAGCTTAGGAGAGGGCCAAGAGACCCAGTACTTC.

In its sample, this clonotype was seen a few times. The chain is built from TRBV7-8 and TRBJ2-2; D is ambiguous. This CDR3 comprises 13 residues. The germline V gene encodes CDR1 SGHVS and CDR2 FQNEAQ. V was pared by 2 bases and J by 8 bases, with 9 bases between. The CDR3 DNA reads TGTGCCAGCAGCTTAAACAGAGAAGGGGAGCTGTTTTTT. It encodes CASSLNREGELFF. Combining the CDR3 with reference TRBV7-8 and TRBJ2-2 gives the whole variable domain GAGVSQSPRYKVAKRGQDVALRCDPISGHVSLFWYQQALGQGPEFLTYFQNEAQLDKSGLPSDRFFAERPEGSVSTLKIQRTQQEDSAVYLCASSLNREGELFFGEGSRLTVL.

The rearrangement links TRBV25-1 to TRBJ2-5; D is unresolved. The length of the CDR3 is 12 residues. CDR1 is MGHDK and CDR2 is SYGVNS in the germline V gene. V lost 0 bases and J lost 3, with 2 bases in between. Written as DNA, the CDR3 is TGTGCCAGCAGTGAATATGAAGAGACCCAGTACTTC. Translating gives CASSEYEETQYF. The variable domain in full, with the rest retrieved from reference TRBV25-1 and TRBJ2-5, is EADIYQTPRYLVIGTGKKITLECSQTMGHDKMYWYQQDPGMELHLIHYSYGVNSTEKGDLSSESTVSRIRTEHFPLTLESARPSHTSQYLCASSEYEETQYFGPGTRLLVL.

Details on this clonotype: Since a much larger clone is just one base distant, this may be a read error. Without the conserved terminal phenylalanine or tryptophan, this CDR3 likely stems from a read error. The CDR3 here is CSSPGTSGREQFI. In nucleotides, the CDR3 is TGCAGCTCTCCAGGGACTAGCGGGAGGGAGCAGTTCATC. The rearrangement links TRBV29-1 to TRBJ2-1, with 15 bases that match TRBD2. The germline gives CDR1 SQVTM, CDR2 ANQGSEA. CDR3 length equals 13 residues. After removal of 8 bases from V and 10 bases from J, the junction contained 6 bases not matched to a gene.

J is TRBJ1-4 and V is TRBV18; D is possibly TRBD1 (5 bases). Germline lookup yields CDR1 KGHSH and CDR2 LQKENI. The CDR3 spans 13 residues. The germline V and J ends were trimmed by 7 bases and 5 bases, with 11 bases remaining between them. The DNA for the CDR3 is TGTGCCAGCTTCAAGGGGCTAAATGAAAAACTGTTTTTT. This sequence encodes CASFKGLNEKLFF.

CDR3 bases: TGTGCCAGCTCCGGGCCGGGATTTCGGCAGTACTTC. Its translation: CASSGPGFRQYF. V gene TRBV12-3 or TRBV12-4 combines with J gene TRBJ2-7, with D possibly TRBD2 on 5 matching bases. CDR3 length: 12 amino acids. Trimming shortened V by 8 bases and J by 9 bases, and 17 bases separated the two germline ends.

This clonotype appeared many times. The chain uses TRBV5-1 and TRBJ2-7; D is possibly TRBD2 (5 bases). Trimming cost V 0 bases and J 0 bases, with 13 bases left between them. Germline CDR1 is SGHRS and CDR2 is YFSETQ. This CDR3 comprises 16 residues. The CDR3 here is CASSLDGVPNSYEQYF. CDR3 DNA sequence: TGCGCCAGCAGCTTGGACGGGGTCCCCAACTCCTACGAGCAGTACTTC.

This clonotype was recorded at least ten times. The chain carries TRBV24-1 and TRBJ2-3; possible D gene TRBD1, 6 bases. V was shortened by 1 base and J by 4 bases, with 14 bases between the two germline ends. The CDR3 runs to 16 residues. The germline V gene has CDR1 KGHDR and CDR2 SFDVKD. The CDR3: CATSDFTGIEADTQYF. CDR3 coding DNA: TGTGCCACCAGTGATTTTACAGGGATCGAGGCAGATACGCAGTATTTT.

This clonotype was counted many times. This chain connects TRBV6-1 to TRBJ2-2; 7 bases map to TRBD2. The CDR3 extends over 16 amino acids. Losses at the gene ends were 2 bases for V and 5 bases for J; bases not matched to a gene: 8. CDR1 and CDR2 (germline): MNHNS, SASEGT. The CDR3 DNA follows: TGTGCCAGCAGTGAATCGTGGGAGGGCTGGACCGGGGAGCTGTTTTTT. The encoded protein is CASSESWEGWTGELFF.

This clonotype was seen repeatedly, ten times or more. The chain links TRBV6-2 or TRBV6-3 to TRBJ2-6; the D is unclear. Trimming removed 6 bases at V and 1 base at J, with 4 bases between. This CDR3 comprises 13 residues. The germline V gene has CDR1 MNHEY and CDR2 SVGEGT. CDR3 residues: CASRESGANVLTF. The CDR3 DNA reads TGTGCCAGCAGAGAGTCTGGGGCCAACGTCCTGACTTTC.

There are many counts of this clonotype. The chain joins TRBV6-2 or TRBV6-3 to TRBJ2-1, with 7 bases aligning to TRBD1. CDR1 and CDR2 (germline): MNHEY, SVGEGT. This CDR3 spans 13 amino acids. Losses at the gene ends were 0 bases for V and 12 bases for J; bases not matched to a gene: 5. The CDR3 here is CASSYSKGGWQFF. The CDR3 DNA follows: TGTGCCAGCAGTTACTCGAAAGGGGGCTGGCAGTTCTTC.

This clonotype was seen many times. The chain links TRBV7-9 to TRBJ2-1; 11 nucleotides agree with TRBD1. The CDR3 covers 13 residues. V was pared by 6 bases and J by 6 bases, with 1 base of the junction left unmatched. Germline CDR1 SEHNR, CDR2 FQNEAQ (reference sequence). CDR3 amino acids: CASRGQGGNEQFF. The CDR3 DNA sequence: TGTGCCAGCAGGGGACAGGGGGGCAATGAGCAGTTCTTC.

This clonotype came up many times. This chain uses TRBV11-2 with TRBJ2-7; 12 bases align to TRBD2. CDR1 is SGHAT, CDR2 FQNNGV, per germline. The junction had 10 bases not matched to a gene; V was cut back by 5 bases and J by 2 bases. The CDR3 contains 17 residues. The CDR3 is CASSTYRLAGGTYEQYF. CDR3 DNA sequence: TGTGCCAGCAGCACCTACCGGCTAGCGGGAGGGACCTACGAGCAGTACTTC.

The chain uses TRBV30 and TRBJ2-7, with D uncertain. V lost 0 bases and J 2 bases, leaving 5 bases between the germline ends. The germline gives CDR1 GTSNPN, CDR2 SVGIG (reference sequence). The CDR3 covers 12 residues. For the CDR3, the DNA is TGTGCCTGGAGTGTAGGACCCTACGAGCAGTACTTC. This translates into CAWSVGPYEQYF.

With respect to this clonotype: This clone may be a read error of a much larger clone one base away. This chain connects TRBV2 to TRBJ2-1, with D unresolved. This CDR3 is built from 12 residues. Germline lookup yields CDR1 SNHLY and CDR2 FYNNEI. This chain's CDR3 is CAISDLWDEQFF. The CDR3 nucleotides read TGTGCCATCAGTGACTTGTGGGATGAGCAGTTCTTC.

This clonotype appeared many times. This chain connects TRBV6-2 or TRBV6-3 to TRBJ2-7, with D unresolved. Trimming pared 5 bases from V and 3 bases from J, leaving 11 bases between. The CDR3 totals 13 residues. From germline, CDR1 is MNHEY and CDR2 SVGEGT. For the CDR3, the DNA is TGTGCCAGCAGTATCCTCAGCAGCTACGAGCAGTACTTC. Translated: CASSILSSYEQYF.